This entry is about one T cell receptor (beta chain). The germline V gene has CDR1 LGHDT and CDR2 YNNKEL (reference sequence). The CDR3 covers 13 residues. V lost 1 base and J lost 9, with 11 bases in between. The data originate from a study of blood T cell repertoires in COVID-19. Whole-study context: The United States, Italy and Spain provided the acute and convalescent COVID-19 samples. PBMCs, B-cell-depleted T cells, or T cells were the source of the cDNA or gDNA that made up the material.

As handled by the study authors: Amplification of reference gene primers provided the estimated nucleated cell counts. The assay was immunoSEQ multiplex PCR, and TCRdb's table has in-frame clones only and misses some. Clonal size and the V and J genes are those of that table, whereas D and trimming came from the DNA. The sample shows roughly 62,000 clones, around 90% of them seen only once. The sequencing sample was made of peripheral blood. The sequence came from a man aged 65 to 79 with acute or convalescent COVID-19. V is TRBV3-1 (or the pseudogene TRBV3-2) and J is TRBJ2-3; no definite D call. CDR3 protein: CASSQGDSLTQYF. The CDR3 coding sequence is TGTGCCAGCAGCCAAGGAGATAGCTTGACGCAGTATTTT.